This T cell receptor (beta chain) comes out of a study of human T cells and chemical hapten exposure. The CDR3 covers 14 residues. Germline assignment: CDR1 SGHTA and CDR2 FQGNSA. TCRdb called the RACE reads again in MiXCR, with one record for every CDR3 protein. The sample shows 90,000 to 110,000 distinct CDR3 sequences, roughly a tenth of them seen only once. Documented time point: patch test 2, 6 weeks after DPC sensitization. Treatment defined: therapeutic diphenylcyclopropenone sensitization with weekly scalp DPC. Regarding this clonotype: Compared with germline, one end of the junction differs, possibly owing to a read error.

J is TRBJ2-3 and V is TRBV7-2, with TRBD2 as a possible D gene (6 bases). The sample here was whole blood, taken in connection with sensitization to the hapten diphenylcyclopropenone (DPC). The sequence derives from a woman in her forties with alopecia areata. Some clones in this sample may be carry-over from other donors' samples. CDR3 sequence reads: CASSPTRGTDAQYF. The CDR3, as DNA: TGTGCCAGCAGCCCGACTAGGGGCACAGATGCGCAGTATTTT.